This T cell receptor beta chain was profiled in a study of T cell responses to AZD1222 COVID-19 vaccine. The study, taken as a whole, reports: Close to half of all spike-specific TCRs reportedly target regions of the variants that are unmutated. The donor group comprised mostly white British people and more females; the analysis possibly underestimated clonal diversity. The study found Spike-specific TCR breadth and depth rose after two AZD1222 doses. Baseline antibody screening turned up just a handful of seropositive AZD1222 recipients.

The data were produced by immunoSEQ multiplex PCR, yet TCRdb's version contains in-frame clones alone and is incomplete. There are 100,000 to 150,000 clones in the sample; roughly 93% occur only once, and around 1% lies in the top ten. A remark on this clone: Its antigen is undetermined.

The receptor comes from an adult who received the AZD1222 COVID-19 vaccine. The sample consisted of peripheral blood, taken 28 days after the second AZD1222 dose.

CDR3 region: CASSPSPPGGTEAFF. The CDR3 DNA reads TGTGCCAGCAGCCCCAGTCCCCCAGGGGGTACTGAAGCTTTCTTT. This chain uses TRBV7-9 with TRBJ1-1; 7 bases map to TRBD1. In germline, CDR1 is SEHNR, CDR2 FQNEAQ (reference sequence). The CDR3 is 15 residues long. V lost 5 bases and J lost 5; bases outside the gene matches: 11.